This T cell receptor beta chain was identified in a study of human T cells and chemical hapten exposure. This clonotype was detected ten times or more. The time point was: pre-sensitization, week 0. Treatment given: therapeutic diphenylcyclopropenone sensitization with weekly scalp DPC. The CDR3 is 15 amino acids. Germline CDR1 reads SGHNT; CDR2 reads YYREEE (reference sequence). Trimming at V came to 3 bases and at J to 3 bases, leaving 8 bases not matched to a gene. TCRdb re-analysed the RACE reads in MiXCR, keeping a single row per CDR3 protein. The sample consists of more than 100,000 distinct CDR3 sequences, approximately 12% of them appearing once.

The chain carries TRBV5-4 and TRBJ1-2, with 7 bases fitting TRBD1. Sequencing was performed on whole blood, taken in connection with sensitization to the hapten diphenylcyclopropenone (DPC). The receptor's source is a young woman with alopecia areata. Some clones in this sample may be carry-over from other donors' samples. CDR3 coding DNA: TGTGCCAGCAGCTCAGGACAGGCGCAATACTATGGCTACACCTTC. It encodes CASSSGQAQYYGYTF.